This TCR beta chain was recovered during a study of identical twins. TCRdb re-called the 5' RACE reads with MiXCR, one entry per CDR3 protein. Among roughly 230,000 distinct CDR3 sequences listed, around 8.8% were seen once. The germline V gene has CDR1 MNHEY and CDR2 SMNVEV (reference sequence). The CDR3 is made up of 13 amino acids. The V end was cut by 5 bases, the J end by 6 bases, with 11 bases between. These data also formed part of another study, on yellow fever vaccine responses in identical twins.

The TCR comes from a woman aged 18-29 years in good health. The chain carries TRBV27 and TRBJ2-1, with a tentative D call TRBD2 (5 bases). The sample was CD8+ T cells sorted from blood. CDR3 in amino acids: CASSPGLSNEQFF. The CDR3 nucleotides read TGTGCCAGCAGTCCTGGACTGAGCAATGAGCAGTTCTTC.